These T cell receptor beta chains were read from a single sample in a study of shared clonotypes between healthy human individuals. Produced via immunoSEQ multiplex PCR; TCRdb's table is partial and in-frame only. Among under 1 million clones listed, about 96% were seen once. Sequences were obtained from naive CD8+ T cells sorted from blood. Receptors were obtained from a man aged 25 to 40 in good health. Each CDR3 is given with its conserved first and last residue. Fields, in order: J gene, V gene, clone size, D gene, CDR3 protein, CDR3 DNA. A D gene is named only where the DNA matches it firmly. The size entry is marked missing in some rows and otherwise reads once, few, many or a size class.

J gene: TRBJ2-7; V gene: TRBV19; clone size: once; D gene: NA; CDR3 protein: CASSISRAGEQYF; CDR3 DNA: TGTGCCAGTAGTATTTCCAGGGCGGGAGAGCAGTACTTC
J gene: TRBJ2-7; V gene: TRBV7-8; clone size: NA; D gene: NA; CDR3 protein: CASSLGAGPYEQYF; CDR3 DNA: TGTGCCAGCAGCTTAGGGGCAGGACCCTACGAGCAGTACTTC
J gene: TRBJ2-2; V gene: TRBV13; clone size: NA; D gene: TRBD2; CDR3 protein: CASSPSGRGTGELFF; CDR3 DNA: TGTGCCAGCAGCCCTAGCGGGAGGGGCACCGGGGAGCTGTTTTTT
J gene: TRBJ1-5; V gene: TRBV28; clone size: NA; D gene: TRBD1; CDR3 protein: CASSSMDRVWQPQHF; CDR3 DNA: TGTGCCAGCAGTTCCATGGACAGGGTTTGGCAGCCCCAGCATTTT
J gene: TRBJ2-3; V gene: TRBV7-9; clone size: NA; D gene: NA; CDR3 protein: CASSLEPGGTDTQYF; CDR3 DNA: TGTGCCAGCAGCTTAGAACCCGGAGGGACAGATACGCAGTATTTT
J gene: TRBJ2-3; V gene: TRBV5-1; clone size: NA; D gene: NA; CDR3 protein: CASSFAPVGRTDTQYF; CDR3 DNA: TGCGCCAGCAGCTTCGCCCCCGTTGGGAGGACAGATACGCAGTATTTT
J gene: TRBJ2-5; V gene: TRBV29-1; clone size: NA; D gene: TRBD2; CDR3 protein: CSVTSVGETQYF; CDR3 DNA: TGCAGCGTGACTAGCGTTGGTGAGACCCAGTACTTC
J gene: TRBJ1-5; V gene: TRBV2; clone size: NA; D gene: NA; CDR3 protein: CASKAELGGPQHF; CDR3 DNA: TGTGCCAGCAAGGCGGAGCTCGGCGGGCCCCAGCATTTT
J gene: TRBJ1-4; V gene: TRBV6-1; clone size: NA; D gene: TRBD1; CDR3 protein: CASSDDRVVTNEKLFF; CDR3 DNA: TGTGCCAGCAGTGATGACAGGGTTGTGACTAATGAAAAACTGTTTTTT
J gene: TRBJ1-1; V gene: TRBV5-1; clone size: NA; D gene: NA; CDR3 protein: CASSLAVTDTEAFF; CDR3 DNA: TGCGCCAGCAGCTTGGCAGTCACGGACACTGAAGCTTTCTTT
J gene: TRBJ2-7; V gene: TRBV6-6; clone size: NA; D gene: NA; CDR3 protein: CASSYSPHEQYF; CDR3 DNA: TGTGCCAGCAGTTACTCCCCACACGAGCAGTACTTC
J gene: TRBJ2-1; V gene: TRBV11-2; clone size: NA; D gene: NA; CDR3 protein: CASSLIPGSHEQFF; CDR3 DNA: TGTGCCAGCAGCTTAATCCCAGGCTCGCATGAGCAGTTCTTC
J gene: TRBJ2-7; V gene: TRBV7-9; clone size: NA; D gene: TRBD1; CDR3 protein: CASSKMNTGVDYEQYF; CDR3 DNA: TGTGCCAGCAGCAAGATGAACACAGGGGTGGACTACGAGCAGTACTTC
J gene: TRBJ2-3; V gene: TRBV7-9; clone size: NA; D gene: TRBD1; CDR3 protein: CASSHRDRHGPDTQYF; CDR3 DNA: TGTGCCAGCAGTCACCGGGACAGACACGGCCCAGATACGCAGTATTTT
J gene: TRBJ2-1; V gene: TRBV7-2; clone size: NA; D gene: NA; CDR3 protein: CASSDSGLFSGEQFF; CDR3 DNA: TGTGCCAGCAGCGATTCGGGACTCTTCTCCGGGGAGCAGTTCTTC
J gene: TRBJ1-4; V gene: TRBV4-1; clone size: NA; D gene: NA; CDR3 protein: CASSQGDEFTGTNEKLFF; CDR3 DNA: TGCGCCAGCAGCCAAGGGGATGAGTTTACGGGCACTAATGAAAAACTGTTTTTT
J gene: TRBJ2-3; V gene: TRBV27; clone size: NA; D gene: TRBD2; CDR3 protein: CASSLIAGDADTQYF; CDR3 DNA: TGTGCCAGCAGTTTGATAGCGGGAGATGCAGATACGCAGTATTTT
J gene: TRBJ2-7; V gene: TRBV27; clone size: NA; D gene: NA; CDR3 protein: CASSSQDSPTYEQYF; CDR3 DNA: TGTGCCAGCAGTTCGCAGGACAGCCCAACCTACGAGCAGTACTTC
J gene: TRBJ2-7; V gene: TRBV4-2; clone size: NA; D gene: NA; CDR3 protein: CASSQETETYEQYF; CDR3 DNA: TGTGCCAGCAGCCAAGAGACGGAGACCTACGAGCAGTACTTC
J gene: TRBJ2-7; V gene: TRBV29-1; clone size: NA; D gene: NA; CDR3 protein: CSVVSERTYEQYF; CDR3 DNA: TGCAGCGTTGTAAGCGAACGAACCTACGAGCAGTACTTC
J gene: TRBJ2-1; V gene: TRBV2; clone size: NA; D gene: NA; CDR3 protein: CASRGRGASEQFF; CDR3 DNA: TGTGCCAGCAGGGGCCGGGGGGCTAGTGAGCAGTTCTTC
J gene: TRBJ2-1; V gene: TRBV7-9; clone size: NA; D gene: NA; CDR3 protein: CASSFGASAEQFF; CDR3 DNA: TGTGCCAGCAGCTTCGGGGCTAGCGCCGAGCAGTTCTTC
J gene: TRBJ2-1; V gene: TRBV4-1; clone size: NA; D gene: NA; CDR3 protein: CASSHRLGSRLNEQFF; CDR3 DNA: TGCGCCAGCAGCCACCGGCTCGGCTCCAGACTCAATGAGCAGTTCTTC
J gene: TRBJ1-2; V gene: TRBV4-1; clone size: NA; D gene: NA; CDR3 protein: CASSQEQRAGGYTF; CDR3 DNA: TGCGCCAGCAGCCAAGAACAGCGGGCAGGTGGCTACACCTTC
J gene: TRBJ2-5; V gene: TRBV4-1; clone size: NA; D gene: NA; CDR3 protein: CASSLGQWETQYF; CDR3 DNA: TGCGCCAGCAGCTTAGGACAGTGGGAGACCCAGTACTTC
J gene: TRBJ2-7; V gene: TRBV4-3; clone size: NA; D gene: TRBD2; CDR3 protein: CASSQDHGRASYEQYF; CDR3 DNA: TGCGCCAGCAGCCAAGATCACGGGAGGGCCTCCTACGAGCAGTACTTC
J gene: TRBJ1-4; V gene: TRBV6-1; clone size: NA; D gene: NA; CDR3 protein: CASRPDPEKLFF; CDR3 DNA: TGTGCCAGCAGGCCCGACCCTGAAAAACTGTTTTTT
J gene: TRBJ1-2; V gene: TRBV29-1; clone size: NA; D gene: NA; CDR3 protein: CSAEDDGLYGYTF; CDR3 DNA: TGCAGCGCCGAGGACGACGGCCTCTATGGCTACACCTTC
J gene: TRBJ2-7; V gene: TRBV5-1; clone size: NA; D gene: TRBD1; CDR3 protein: CASSSGQGSYEQYF; CDR3 DNA: TGCGCCAGCAGCTCGGGACAGGGATCCTACGAGCAGTACTTC
J gene: TRBJ1-5; V gene: TRBV10-2; clone size: NA; D gene: TRBD1; CDR3 protein: CASSEEFSLRWQGVDQPQHF; CDR3 DNA: TGCGCCAGCAGTGAGGAGTTTAGCTTGCGGTGGCAGGGGGTTGATCAGCCCCAGCATTTT
J gene: TRBJ1-2; V gene: TRBV9; clone size: NA; D gene: TRBD1; CDR3 protein: CASSVAVQGAAGYTF; CDR3 DNA: TGTGCCAGCAGCGTAGCTGTACAGGGGGCAGCTGGCTACACCTTC
J gene: TRBJ2-7; V gene: TRBV29-1; clone size: NA; D gene: TRBD1; CDR3 protein: CSVLDRGEQYF; CDR3 DNA: TGCAGCGTTCTTGACAGGGGCGAGCAGTACTTC
J gene: TRBJ2-7; V gene: TRBV29-1; clone size: NA; D gene: NA; CDR3 protein: CSVVAVGQVSYEQYF; CDR3 DNA: TGCAGCGTCGTTGCCGTCGGGCAGGTCTCCTACGAGCAGTACTTC
J gene: TRBJ2-4; V gene: TRBV6-1; clone size: NA; D gene: TRBD2; CDR3 protein: CASSEGLATKNIQYF; CDR3 DNA: TGTGCCAGCAGTGAGGGACTAGCTACCAAAAACATTCAGTACTTC
J gene: TRBJ2-3; V gene: TRBV27; clone size: once; D gene: NA; CDR3 protein: CASSPPTDTQYF; CDR3 DNA: TGTGCCAGCAGTCCCCCGACAGATACGCAGTATTTT